This is a list of T cell receptor beta chains from one sample in a study of cytomegalovirus exposure and HLA in healthy donors. Generated by immunoSEQ multiplex PCR, the TCRdb table keeps only in-frame clones and is missing some. The sample contains over 150,000 clones, approximately 78% of which appear only once. Sequences were obtained from PBMCs. The receptors originated from a male donor in good health and CMV-seronegative. Both conserved end residues are part of each CDR3. Each record gives: D gene, J gene, V gene, clone size, CDR3 protein, CDR3 DNA. A D gene is named only where the DNA matches it firmly. Part of the rows lack a size; the others show once, few, many or a class for expanded clones.

- | TRBJ2-3 | TRBV6-1 | - | CASSPGGSTHTQYF | TGTGCCAGCAGTCCAGGGGGGAGCACGCATACGCAGTATTTT
TRBD2 | TRBJ2-3 | TRBV28 | - | CASYGGWEDTQYF | TGTGCCAGTTACGGGGGGTGGGAAGATACGCAGTATTTT
- | TRBJ2-1 | TRBV18 | - | CASSPEGYEQFF | TGTGCCAGCTCACCGGAGGGGTATGAGCAGTTCTTC
TRBD1 | TRBJ1-1 | TRBV5-1 | - | CASSLGQADTEAFF | TGCGCCAGCAGCCTGGGACAGGCGGACACTGAAGCTTTCTTT
TRBD1 | TRBJ2-7 | TRBV19 | - | CASSIVGTGGQQYF | TGTGCCAGTAGTATAGTTGGGACAGGGGGCCAGCAGTACTTC
- | TRBJ1-6 | TRBV7-6 | - | CASSLEGNSPLHF | TGTGCCAGCAGCTTGGAGGGGAATTCACCCCTCCACTTT
TRBD1 | TRBJ2-2 | TRBV7-3 | - | CASSLTGGGNTGELFF | TGTGCCAGCAGCTTGACAGGGGGCGGAAACACCGGGGAGCTGTTTTTT
TRBD1 | TRBJ2-7 | TRBV5-1 | - | CASSSDRAPYEQYF | TGCGCCAGCAGCTCGGACAGGGCCCCCTACGAGCAGTACTTC
TRBD2 | TRBJ2-5 | TRBV5-4 | - | CASSAGLAAQETQYF | TGTGCCAGCAGCGCGGGACTAGCGGCGCAAGAGACCCAGTACTTC
- | TRBJ1-1 | TRBV25-1 | - | CASSEWGDGNTEAFF | TGTGCCAGCAGTGAATGGGGGGATGGGAACACTGAAGCTTTCTTT
- | TRBJ1-1 | TRBV28 | - | CASSLSLVPGNTEAFF | TGTGCCAGCAGTTTATCGTTGGTTCCGGGGAACACTGAAGCTTTCTTT
- | TRBJ1-5 | TRBV30 | - | CAGGGGGNQPQHF | TGTGCCGGGGGAGGGGGAGGCAATCAGCCCCAGCATTTT
TRBD2 | TRBJ2-3 | TRBV9 | - | CASSVGLAVSTDTQYF | TGTGCCAGCAGCGTAGGACTAGCGGTTAGCACAGATACGCAGTATTTT
TRBD2 | TRBJ2-3 | TRBV4-2 | - | CASSQERASGRTRTDTQYF | TGTGCCAGCAGCCAAGAAAGGGCTAGCGGGAGGACCCGGACAGATACGCAGTATTTT
- | TRBJ2-2 | TRBV2 | - | CASRSFRLAANTGELFF | TGTGCCAGCCGTTCCTTTAGGTTAGCGGCGAACACCGGGGAGCTGTTTTTT
TRBD2 | TRBJ2-7 | TRBV28 | - | CASRPAGGRYEQYF | TGTGCCAGCAGACCAGCGGGAGGAAGATACGAGCAGTACTTC
- | TRBJ1-2 | TRBV28 | - | CASSTADSYGYTF | TGTGCCAGCAGTACTGCGGACAGCTATGGCTACACCTTC
- | TRBJ2-7 | TRBV29-1 | - | CSVEEQGSYEQYF | TGCAGCGTTGAAGAACAGGGCTCCTACGAGCAGTACTTC
- | TRBJ2-2 | TRBV7-8 | - | CASSLEVGLGELFF | TGTGCCAGCAGCTTAGAAGTTGGCCTCGGGGAGCTGTTTTTT
TRBD2 | TRBJ2-7 | TRBV28 | - | CASSSAGGPDEQYF | TGTGCCAGCAGTTCGGCGGGAGGGCCGGACGAGCAGTACTTC
TRBD1 | TRBJ2-4 | TRBV7-9 | - | CASSRPGQGAPKNIQYF | TGTGCCAGCAGTCGTCCGGGACAGGGGGCCCCCAAAAACATTCAGTACTTC
- | TRBJ2-2 | TRBV15 | few | CATSRDLNTGELFF | TGTGCCACCAGCAGGGACTTGAACACCGGGGAGCTGTTTTTT
TRBD2 | TRBJ2-7 | TRBV9 | - | CASSAGLAETYEQYF | TGTGCCAGCAGCGCGGGACTAGCGGAAACCTACGAGCAGTACTTC
TRBD2 | TRBJ2-2 | TRBV6-4 | - | CASSRTSGGNTGELFF | TGTGCCAGCAGTCGGACTAGCGGGGGTAACACCGGGGAGCTGTTTTTT
- | TRBJ2-3 | TRBV29-1 | - | CSVIRTLDTQYF | TGCAGCGTGATCAGGACTTTGGATACGCAGTATTTT
TRBD1 | TRBJ1-2 | TRBV27 | - | CASGSDRGYGYTF | TGTGCCAGCGGATCGGACAGGGGCTATGGCTACACCTTC
TRBD1 | TRBJ1-1 | TRBV30 | - | CAWSADRVNTEAFF | TGTGCCTGGAGCGCGGACAGGGTGAACACTGAAGCTTTCTTT
TRBD2 | TRBJ2-3 | TRBV7-3 | - | CASSPSAGTSGGDTQYF | TGTGCCAGCAGCCCCTCCGCCGGGACTAGCGGGGGAGATACGCAGTATTTT